These 17 T cell receptor beta chains originate from one sample sequenced in a study of blood T cells in healthy people across ages. Combining a sample-barcoded 5' primer with a J-beta primer mix, a second PCR ran for roughly 6 to 12 cycles. A single record per CDR3 protein comes from TCRdb applying MiXCR to the 5' RACE reads. The sample lists about a million distinct CDR3 sequences, 30% to 40% occurring once. The sample was blood. These receptors all stem from a man younger than 35 in good health.

The genes are TRBV28 and TRBJ1-4, with 8 bases lining up with TRBD1. The V and J ends lost 6 bases and 8 bases, in that order; junction bases with no gene match: 11. Germline V lookup: CDR1 MDHEN, CDR2 SYDVKM. The CDR3 runs 15 residues. In DNA, the CDR3 is TGTGCCAGCAGGGCGACAGGGGCCCCTAGGGAAAAACTGTTTTTT. Protein sequence: CASRATGAPREKLFF.

This clonotype is a singleton in its sample. The chain couples TRBV6-2 or TRBV6-3 to TRBJ1-1, with TRBD1 as a possible D gene (5 bases). Germline CDR1 and CDR2: MNHEY and SVGEGT. V was pared by 4 bases and J by 4 bases, with 13 bases between. The CDR3 sequence is 14 residues long. In nucleotides, the CDR3 is TGTGCCAGCAGTTGGGGCATCTCGAGCACTGAAGCTTTCTTT. This translates into CASSWGISSTEAFF.

This clonotype was counted a few times. CDR3 sequence reads: CASSYSGKGNQPQHF. In nucleotides, the CDR3 is TGTGCCAGCAGTTACTCCGGGAAAGGGAATCAGCCCCAGCATTTT. The chain joins TRBV6-2 or TRBV6-3 to TRBJ1-5; unclear D gene. Deletions cut 0 bases from V and 4 bases from J, with 10 bases between. The CDR3 covers 15 residues. Germline loops: CDR1 MNHEY, CDR2 SVGEGT.

Only a few counts were recorded for this clonotype. The chain couples TRBV27 to TRBJ1-1; D perhaps matches TRBD1 (6 bases). Germline V gene lookup returns CDR1 MNHEY and CDR2 SMNVEV (reference sequence). The V end lost 3 bases, the J end lost 4 bases, and 12 bases lay between the germline ends. This CDR3 spans 14 amino acids. The CDR3 sequence is CASSFAGVSTEAFF. The CDR3 coding sequence is TGTGCCAGCAGTTTTGCAGGGGTTAGCACTGAAGCTTTCTTT.

V gene TRBV12-5 combines with J gene TRBJ2-1, with a possible D match to TRBD1 (6 bases). Germline V lookup: CDR1 LGHNT, CDR2 FRNRAP. The CDR3 runs to 12 residues. V was cut by 9 bases and J by 7 bases, with 13 bases left in between. The DNA for the CDR3 is TGTGCTAGGGGAACAGGGATGAATGAGCAGTTCTTC. It encodes CARGTGMNEQFF.

Only a few counts were recorded for this clonotype. The chain combines TRBV12-3 or TRBV12-4 with TRBJ2-4; D perhaps matches TRBD2 (6 bases). This CDR3 has 15 amino acids. V was trimmed by 6 bases and J by 3 bases, leaving 15 bases between them. The CDR3 is CASSLGGVGKNIQYF. CDR3 DNA sequence: TGTGCCAGCAGCCTAGGCGGGGTCGGCAAAAACATTCAGTACTTC.

This clonotype was counted a single time. The chain carries TRBV20-1 and TRBJ1-4, with D unresolved. Germline values: CDR1 DFQATT, CDR2 SNEGSKA (reference sequence). There are 13 residues in the CDR3. Trimming left V 6 bases short and J 2 bases short, with 10 bases between. Here the CDR3 reads CSATRVTNEKLFF. The CDR3, as DNA: TGCAGTGCCACGAGGGTGACTAATGAAAAACTGTTTTTT.

This clonotype was seen at least ten times. The V call is TRBV9, the J call TRBJ1-2; TRBD1 matches at 8 bases. The V gene end was trimmed by 3 bases and the J gene end by 1 base; junction bases not matched to a gene: 2. The V gene's germline CDR1 is SGDLS and CDR2 YYNGEE. This CDR3 is built from 14 residues. The CDR3 here is CASSAGQGNYGYTF. The CDR3 DNA reads as TGTGCCAGCAGCGCCGGACAGGGTAACTATGGCTACACCTTC.

V gene TRBV15 combines with J gene TRBJ1-4, with TRBD1 matching over 9 bases. The CDR3 totals 18 residues. CDR1 is LNHNV, CDR2 YYDKDF, per germline (reference sequence). The junction had 8 bases not matched to a gene; V was cut back by 1 base and J by 2 bases. In DNA form, the CDR3 reads TGTGCCACCAGCAGAGGAACAGGGGGCAGGTCTACTAATGAAAAACTGTTTTTT. This translates into CATSRGTGGRSTNEKLFF.

A few counts support this clonotype. The V and J genes are TRBV20-1 and TRBJ1-1; D not certain. The V end lost 6 bases, the J end lost 7 bases, and 12 bases lay between the germline ends. CDR3 size: 11 residues. CDR1 is DFQATT and CDR2 is SNEGSKA in the germline V gene (reference sequence). As DNA, the CDR3 is TGCAGTGCCATCGCCCAGCTTGAAGCTTTCTTT. Translation: CSAIAQLEAFF.

This chain links TRBV28 with TRBJ2-7, with a tentative D call TRBD1 (5 bases). In germline, CDR1 is MDHEN, CDR2 SYDVKM. Trimming took off 11 bases at V and 5 bases at J, with 16 bases between the two ends. This CDR3 spans 12 amino acids. The CDR3 DNA follows: TGTGCCGCCTGGGGCCCAGGGAACGAGCAGTACTTC. Translated, it gives CAAWGPGNEQYF. Full variable domain (rest looked up from reference TRBV28 and TRBJ2-7): DVKVTQSSRYLVKRTGEKVFLECVQDMDHENMFWYRQDPGLGLRLIYFSYDVKMKEKGDIPEGYSVSREKKERFSLILESASTNQTSMYLCAAWGPGNEQYFGPGTRLTVT.

The chain carries TRBV5-6 and TRBJ2-2; 9 bases align to TRBD1. The germline gives CDR1 SGHDT, CDR2 YYEEEE. CDR3 size: 21 residues. The V gene end was trimmed by 1 base and the J gene end by 1 base; junction bases not matched to a gene: 17. The CDR3: CASSLIRDREPPILNTGELFF. The CDR3 bases are TGTGCCAGCAGCTTGATCCGGGACAGGGAGCCTCCGATATTGAACACCGGGGAGCTGTTTTTT. Using reference TRBV5-6 and TRBJ2-2 for the parts outside the CDR3, the full variable domain is DAGVTQSPTHLIKTRGQQVTLRCSPKSGHDTVSWYQQALGQGPQFIFQYYEEEERQRGNFPDRFSGHQFPNYSSELNVNALLLGDSALYLCASSLIRDREPPILNTGELFFGEGSRLTVL.

This clonotype occurred a few times. The CDR3 nucleotides are TGTGCCAGCAGTCCCAAACAGGGATTTTCCGGGGAGCTGTTTTTT. This encodes CASSPKQGFSGELFF. V is TRBV7-2 and J is TRBJ2-2, with a weak D call TRBD1 (6 bases). V was cut by 6 bases and J by 6 bases, with 17 bases left in between. CDR3 length: 15 residues. Germline V gene data show CDR1 as SGHTA and CDR2 as FQGNSA.

This clonotype has at least ten counts. The chain joins TRBV7-2 to TRBJ2-1, with TRBD1 as a possible D gene (7 bases). Germline values: CDR1 SGHTA, CDR2 FQGNSA. This CDR3 has 15 residues. V was trimmed by 0 bases and J by 14 bases, leaving 20 bases between them. The CDR3 reads CASSLAMVETGRKFF. CDR3 DNA: TGTGCCAGCAGCTTAGCGATGGTGGAGACAGGGAGGAAGTTCTTC.

The chain carries TRBV12-3 or TRBV12-4 and TRBJ2-1; 9 bases line up with TRBD2. This CDR3 is 14 amino acids long. V gave up 6 bases and J gave up 6 bases; unmatched junction bases: 6. The CDR3 sequence: CASRGRGGPNEQFF. The DNA for the CDR3 is TGTGCCAGCAGGGGGCGGGGGGGCCCCAATGAGCAGTTCTTC.

The chain carries TRBV10-3 and TRBJ2-1; 7 bases are a match to TRBD1. The last part of the DNA fits TRBJ2-7 better; the J call may be wrong. This CDR3 is 13 amino acids long. Germline-derived CDR1 and CDR2 are ENHRY and SYGVKD. The DNA of the CDR3 is TGTGCCATCAGTGGCTACAGGGGAAATGAGCAGTACTTC. As protein: CAISGYRGNEQYF.

The chain recombines TRBV2 with TRBJ2-1; 8 nucleotides agree with TRBD1. Trimming cost V 6 bases and J 5 bases; bases outside gene matches: 6. This CDR3 has 14 residues. Germline V gene data show CDR1 as SNHLY and CDR2 as FYNNEI. Here the CDR3 DNA reads TGTGCCAGCAGGAAGACAGGGGAAAACAATGAGCAGTTCTTC. This codes for CASRKTGENNEQFF.